This is a list of T cell receptor beta chains from one sample in a study of blood T cell repertoires in COVID-19. Sequenced by immunoSEQ multiplex PCR; TCRdb stores in-frame clones only, minus some. Among a few hundred thousand clones listed, 87% were seen once. The specimen sequenced was PBMCs or T cells enriched from blood (not recorded which). These receptor sequences come from a woman aged 18-29 years who had recovered from COVID-19. CDR3s include the opening cysteine and the closing phenylalanine or tryptophan. A D gene is named only where the DNA matches it firmly. Clone size is shown for a subset of rows, as once, few, many or a class of expanded clone.

d_gene	abundance	j_gene	v_gene	len	CDR3aa	CDR3nt
TRBD1	NA	TRBJ1-2	TRBV5-1	13	CASSQGDNYGYTF	TGCGCCAGCTCCCAGGGGGATAACTATGGCTACACCTTC
TRBD2	NA	TRBJ2-3	TRBV6-4	16	CASSDGTSGGSDTQYF	TGTGCCAGCAGTGACGGGACTAGCGGGGGGTCAGATACGCAGTATTTT
TRBD2	NA	TRBJ2-3	TRBV6-6	18	CASSPQSERGGSTDTQYF	TGTGCCAGCAGTCCCCAGTCGGAGCGGGGGGGCAGCACAGATACGCAGTATTTT
NA	NA	TRBJ2-7	TRBV5-8	13	CASSTPWSYEQYF	TGTGCCAGCAGCACTCCATGGTCCTACGAGCAGTACTTC
NA	once	TRBJ1-2	TRBV5-1	16	CASSLEGAYINYGYTF	TGCGCCAGCAGCTTGGAGGGAGCTTATATAAACTATGGCTACACCTTC
TRBD1	NA	TRBJ1-5	TRBV15	16	CATSRERQGGNQPQHF	TGTGCCACCAGCAGAGAAAGACAGGGGGGCAATCAGCCCCAGCATTTT
NA	NA	TRBJ1-1	TRBV25-1	14	CASSDNGLGFEAFF	TGTGCCAGCAGTGATAATGGACTGGGCTTTGAAGCTTTCTTT
TRBD1	NA	TRBJ2-7	TRBV4-1	15	CASSQVTGTVYEQYF	TGCGCCAGCAGCCAAGTCACGGGGACAGTATACGAGCAGTACTTC
NA	NA	TRBJ1-2	TRBV7-9	13	CASSRDYNYGYTF	TGTGCCAGCAGTAGGGACTACAACTATGGCTACACCTTC
NA	NA	TRBJ1-4	TRBV6-6	12	CASSYSTGTEVF	TGTGCCAGCAGTTACTCGACCGGGACTGAGGTTTTT
TRBD1	NA	TRBJ1-4	TRBV7-9	17	CASSPGQGLATNEKLFF	TGTGCCAGCAGCCCGGGACAGGGCCTTGCAACTAATGAAAAACTGTTTTTT
TRBD2	once	TRBJ2-4	TRBV4-2	16	CASSQDLGTSANIQYF	TGTGCCAGCAGCCAAGACCTTGGGACTAGCGCAAACATTCAGTACTTC
NA	NA	TRBJ1-2	TRBV9	13	CASSAVTGYGYTF	TGTGCCAGCAGCGCCGTTACAGGGTACGGCTACACCTTC
TRBD1	NA	TRBJ2-1	TRBV19	13	CASSYGTDNEQFF	TGTGCCAGTAGTTACGGGACAGACAATGAGCAGTTCTTC